The entry below describes one T cell receptor beta chain. Sequenced by immunoSEQ multiplex PCR; TCRdb stores in-frame clones only, minus some. The table lists some 14,000 clones, approximately 81% of them singletons. These data are taken from a study of blood T cell repertoires in COVID-19. Study-wide background: There were acute and convalescent COVID-19 samples, and they came from the United States, Italy and Spain.

Germline assignment: CDR1 SGHVS and CDR2 FQNEAQ. The CDR3 is made up of 14 amino acids. V was cut by 4 bases and J by 1 base, with 10 bases left in between. The TCR was taken from a human donor in a cohort sampled during active COVID-19. The sample comprised peripheral blood. V is TRBV7-8 and J is TRBJ2-5; D may be TRBD2 (7 bases). The CDR3 here is CASSWRGPQETQYF. CDR3 nucleotides: TGTGCCAGCAGCTGGCGGGGGCCCCAAGAGACCCAGTACTTC.